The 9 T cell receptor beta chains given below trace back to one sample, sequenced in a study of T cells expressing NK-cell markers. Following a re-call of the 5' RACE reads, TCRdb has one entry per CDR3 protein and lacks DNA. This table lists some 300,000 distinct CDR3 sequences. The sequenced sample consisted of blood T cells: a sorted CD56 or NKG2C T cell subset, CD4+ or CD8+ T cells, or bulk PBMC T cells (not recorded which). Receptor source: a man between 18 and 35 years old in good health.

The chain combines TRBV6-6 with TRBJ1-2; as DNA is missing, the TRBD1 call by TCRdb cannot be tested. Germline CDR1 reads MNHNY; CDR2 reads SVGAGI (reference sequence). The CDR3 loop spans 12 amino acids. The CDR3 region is CASRDTGNGYTF.

This CDR3 reads CASSHAGITAEAFF. The chain uses TRBV4-3 and TRBJ1-1; lacking DNA, the TRBD1 call made by TCRdb goes unchecked. Germline values: CDR1 LGHNA, CDR2 YSLEER. This CDR3 has 14 residues.

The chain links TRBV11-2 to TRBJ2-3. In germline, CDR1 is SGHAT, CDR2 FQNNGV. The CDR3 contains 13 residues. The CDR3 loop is CASTQTGTDTQYF.

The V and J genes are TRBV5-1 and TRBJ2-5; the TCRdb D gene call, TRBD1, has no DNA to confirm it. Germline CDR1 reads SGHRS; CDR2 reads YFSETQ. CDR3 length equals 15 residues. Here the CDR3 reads CASSQNGQARGTQYF.

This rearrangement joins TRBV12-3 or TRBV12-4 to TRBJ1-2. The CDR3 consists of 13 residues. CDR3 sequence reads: CASSFRSNYGYTF.

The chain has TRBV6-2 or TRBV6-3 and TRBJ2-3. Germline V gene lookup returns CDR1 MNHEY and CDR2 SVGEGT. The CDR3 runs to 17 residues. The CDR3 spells CASSYSIAATPVDTQYF.

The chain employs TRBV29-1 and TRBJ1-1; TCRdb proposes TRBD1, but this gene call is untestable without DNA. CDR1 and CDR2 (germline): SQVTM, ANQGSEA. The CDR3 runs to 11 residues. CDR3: CSAADRGEAFF.

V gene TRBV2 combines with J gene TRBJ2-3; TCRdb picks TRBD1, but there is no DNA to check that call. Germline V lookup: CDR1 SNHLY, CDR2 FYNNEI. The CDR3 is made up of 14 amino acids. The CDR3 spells CASSVMGAEDTQYF.

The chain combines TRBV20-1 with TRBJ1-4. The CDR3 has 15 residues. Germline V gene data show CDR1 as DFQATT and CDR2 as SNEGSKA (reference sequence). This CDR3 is CSARDRSSSNEKLFF.